The source of this T cell receptor beta chain is a study of T cell changes during pregnancy in multiple sclerosis. Using immunoSEQ multiplex PCR, the repertoire was profiled, and TCRdb retains in-frame clones only, with some absent. In the table there are roughly 72,000 clones, 70% to 90% of which are singletons. V dropped 6 bases and J dropped 5; count of bases not matched to a gene: 8. This CDR3 is built from 15 residues. Germline V CDR1 and CDR2: LNHDA, SQIVND (reference sequence). This clonotype was sampled from a female donor in good health, enrolled as a control in a pregnancy study. The source material was peripheral blood, sampled in the first trimester of pregnancy. The rearrangement links TRBV19 to TRBJ2-2; 8 bases agree with TRBD2. CDR3 amino acids: CASRGGTRGTGELFF. CDR3 nucleotides: TGTGCCAGTAGGGGAGGGACTAGAGGAACCGGGGAGCTGTTTTTT. Combining the CDR3 with reference TRBV19 and TRBJ2-2 gives the whole variable domain DGGITQSPKYLFRKEGQNVTLSCEQNLNHDAMYWYRQDPGQGLRLIYYSQIVNDFQKGDIAEGYSVSREKKESFPLTVTSAQKNPTAFYLCASRGGTRGTGELFFGEGSRLTVL.